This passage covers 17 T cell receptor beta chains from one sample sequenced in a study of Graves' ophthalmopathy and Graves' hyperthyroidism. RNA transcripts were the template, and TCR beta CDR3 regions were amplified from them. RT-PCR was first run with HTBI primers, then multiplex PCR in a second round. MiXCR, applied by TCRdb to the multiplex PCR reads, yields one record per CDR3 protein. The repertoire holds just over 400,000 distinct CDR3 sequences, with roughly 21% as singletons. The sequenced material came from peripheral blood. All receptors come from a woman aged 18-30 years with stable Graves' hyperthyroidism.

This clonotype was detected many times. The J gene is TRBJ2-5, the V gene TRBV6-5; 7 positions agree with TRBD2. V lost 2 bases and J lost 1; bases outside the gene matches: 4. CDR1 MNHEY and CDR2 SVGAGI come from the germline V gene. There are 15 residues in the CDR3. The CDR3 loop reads CASSYAGRSQETQYF. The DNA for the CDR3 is TGTGCCAGCAGTTACGCCGGGAGGTCCCAAGAGACCCAGTACTTC.

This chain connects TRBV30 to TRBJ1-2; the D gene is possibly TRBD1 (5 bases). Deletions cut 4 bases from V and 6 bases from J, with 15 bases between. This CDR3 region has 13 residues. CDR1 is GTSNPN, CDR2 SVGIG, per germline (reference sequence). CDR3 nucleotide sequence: TGTGCCTGGAAACCCCAGGGATTCAATGGCTACACCTTC. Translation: CAWKPQGFNGYTF.

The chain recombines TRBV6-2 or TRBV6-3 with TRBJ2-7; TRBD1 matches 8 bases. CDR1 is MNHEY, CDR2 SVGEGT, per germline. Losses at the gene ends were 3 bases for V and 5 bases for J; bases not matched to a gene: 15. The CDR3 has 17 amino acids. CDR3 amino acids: CASSYPLDRVGYDEQYF. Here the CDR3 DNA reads TGTGCCAGCAGTTATCCTCTGGACAGGGTCGGCTACGACGAGCAGTACTTC.

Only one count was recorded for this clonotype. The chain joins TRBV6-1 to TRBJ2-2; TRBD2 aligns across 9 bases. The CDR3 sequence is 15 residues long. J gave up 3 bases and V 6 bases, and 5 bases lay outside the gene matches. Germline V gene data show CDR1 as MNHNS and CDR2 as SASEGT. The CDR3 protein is CASRSTSGDTGELFF. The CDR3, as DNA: TGTGCCAGCAGGTCGACTAGCGGAGACACCGGGGAGCTGTTTTTT.

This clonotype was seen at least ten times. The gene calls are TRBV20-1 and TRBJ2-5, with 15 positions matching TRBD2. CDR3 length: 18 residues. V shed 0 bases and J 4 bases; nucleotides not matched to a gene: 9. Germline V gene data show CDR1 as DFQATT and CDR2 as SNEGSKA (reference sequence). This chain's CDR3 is CSAREPGLAGGPGETQYF. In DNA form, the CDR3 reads TGCAGTGCTAGAGAGCCAGGACTAGCGGGAGGGCCAGGAGAGACCCAGTACTTC.

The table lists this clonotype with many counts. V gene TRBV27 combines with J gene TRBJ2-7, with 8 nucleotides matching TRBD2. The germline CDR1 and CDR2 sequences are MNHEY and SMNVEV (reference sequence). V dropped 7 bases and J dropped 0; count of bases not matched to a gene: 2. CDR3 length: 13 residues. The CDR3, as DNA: TGTGCCAGCACCAGCGGGAGCTCCTACGAGCAGTACTTC. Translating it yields CASTSGSSYEQYF.

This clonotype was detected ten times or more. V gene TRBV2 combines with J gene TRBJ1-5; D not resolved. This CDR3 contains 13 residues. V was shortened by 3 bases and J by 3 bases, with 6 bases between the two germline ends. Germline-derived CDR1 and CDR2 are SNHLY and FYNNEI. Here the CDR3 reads CASSDVTNQPQHF. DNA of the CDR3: TGTGCCAGCAGTGATGTGACCAATCAGCCCCAGCATTTT. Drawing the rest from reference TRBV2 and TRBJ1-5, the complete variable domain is EPEVTQTPSHQVTQMGQEVILRCVPISNHLYFYWYRQILGQKVEFLVSFYNNEISEKSEIFDDQFSVERPDGSNFTLKIRSTKLEDSAMYFCASSDVTNQPQHFGDGTRLSIL.

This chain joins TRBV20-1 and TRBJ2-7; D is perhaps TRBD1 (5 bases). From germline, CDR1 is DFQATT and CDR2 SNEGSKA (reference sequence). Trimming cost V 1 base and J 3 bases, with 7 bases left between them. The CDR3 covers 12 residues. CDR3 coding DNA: TGCAGTGCTAGAGCCAGGGTCTACGAGCAGTACTTC. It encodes CSARARVYEQYF.

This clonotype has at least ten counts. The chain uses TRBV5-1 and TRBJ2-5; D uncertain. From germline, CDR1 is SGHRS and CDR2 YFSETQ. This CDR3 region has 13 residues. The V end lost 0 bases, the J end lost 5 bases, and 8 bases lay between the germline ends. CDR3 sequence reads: CASSLARLETQYF. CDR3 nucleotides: TGCGCCAGCAGCTTGGCCAGGTTGGAGACCCAGTACTTC.

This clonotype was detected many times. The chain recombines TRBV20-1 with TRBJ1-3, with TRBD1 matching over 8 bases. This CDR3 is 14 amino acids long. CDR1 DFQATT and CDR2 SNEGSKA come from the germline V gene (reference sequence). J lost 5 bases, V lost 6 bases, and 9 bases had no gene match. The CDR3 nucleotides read TGCAGTGCAGAAGACAGGGGAACGAGAAACACCATATATTTT. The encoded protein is CSAEDRGTRNTIYF.

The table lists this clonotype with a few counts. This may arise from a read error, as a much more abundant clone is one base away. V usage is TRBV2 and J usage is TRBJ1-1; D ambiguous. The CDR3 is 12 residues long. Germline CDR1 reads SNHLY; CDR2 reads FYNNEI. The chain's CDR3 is CASSEGLTEAFF. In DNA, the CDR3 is TGTGCCAGCAGCGAAGGGTTGACTGAAGCTTTCTTT.

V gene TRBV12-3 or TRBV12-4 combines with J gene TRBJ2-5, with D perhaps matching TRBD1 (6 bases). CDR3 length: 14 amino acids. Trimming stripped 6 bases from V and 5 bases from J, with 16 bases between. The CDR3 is CASSPRDKGETQYF. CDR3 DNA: TGTGCCAGCAGCCCACGGGACAAAGGGGAGACCCAGTACTTC.

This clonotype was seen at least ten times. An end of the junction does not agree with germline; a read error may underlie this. CDR3 residues: CANSESMGLAGVRSQETQYF. CDR3 in DNA: TGCGCCAACAGTGAGTCGATGGGACTAGCGGGAGTTCGCTCCCAAGAGACCCAGTACTTC. This chain uses TRBV10-2 with TRBJ2-5, with 14 nucleotides matching TRBD2. The CDR3 is made up of 20 amino acids. Germline CDR1 reads WSHSY; CDR2 reads SAAADI.

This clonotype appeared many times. This CDR3 reads CASSSYPPRQGIYGYTF. Here the CDR3 DNA reads TGTGCCAGCAGCTCGTACCCCCCAAGACAGGGCATCTATGGCTACACCTTC. The V gene is TRBV11-1, the J gene TRBJ1-2; 7 bases are shared with TRBD1. Germline V gives CDR1 SGHAT, CDR2 FQDESV (reference sequence). V lost 4 bases and J lost 4; bases outside the gene matches: 15. The CDR3 runs 17 residues.

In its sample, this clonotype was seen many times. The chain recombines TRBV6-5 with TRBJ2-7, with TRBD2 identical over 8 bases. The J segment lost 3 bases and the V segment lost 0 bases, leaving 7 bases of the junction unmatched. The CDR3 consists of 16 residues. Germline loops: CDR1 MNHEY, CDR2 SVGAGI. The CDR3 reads CASSYSRAGANYEQYF. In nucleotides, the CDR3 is TGTGCCAGCAGTTACTCCAGAGCGGGAGCGAACTACGAGCAGTACTTC.

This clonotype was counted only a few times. The CDR3 protein is CSVGRTGVQETQYF. CDR3 DNA: TGCAGCGTTGGCCGGACAGGGGTACAAGAGACCCAGTACTTC. This chain links TRBV29-1 with TRBJ2-5; 9 bases are shared with TRBD1. V lost 4 bases and J lost 2; bases outside the gene matches: 5. Germline values: CDR1 SQVTM, CDR2 ANQGSEA. There are 14 residues in the CDR3.

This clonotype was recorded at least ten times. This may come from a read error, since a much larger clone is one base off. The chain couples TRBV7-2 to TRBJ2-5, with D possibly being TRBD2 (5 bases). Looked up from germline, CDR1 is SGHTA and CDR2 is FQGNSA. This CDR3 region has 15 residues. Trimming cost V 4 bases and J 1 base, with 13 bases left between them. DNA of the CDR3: TGTGCCAGCAGCTCAGTGGCTAGCAGCCAAGAGACCCAGTACTTC. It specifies CASSSVASSQETQYF.